A single sample gave rise to the 25 T cell receptor beta chains below, sequenced in a study of blood T cell repertoires in COVID-19. The repertoire was sequenced with immunoSEQ multiplex PCR; TCRdb's copy has only in-frame clones and lacks some. In the table there are approximately 200,000 clones, 94% of which are singletons. Sequences were obtained from peripheral blood. These receptors all stem from a man younger than 40 with COVID-19, enrolled during active disease.

V gene TRBV10-3 combines with J gene TRBJ1-6; 7 positions agree with TRBD1. CDR1 and CDR2 (germline): ENHRY, SYGVKD. This CDR3 has 13 amino acids. With V trimmed by 8 bases and J by 6 bases, 4 bases remained unmatched. As DNA, the CDR3 is TGTGCCATCTGGACAGGAGGTAATTCACCCCTCCACTTT. Its translation is CAIWTGGNSPLHF.

This clone has only one observation. The chain is built from TRBV20-1 and TRBJ2-5, with no clear D. CDR3 length equals 12 residues. Trimming shortened V by 3 bases and J by 5 bases, and 10 bases separated the two germline ends. The germline gives CDR1 DFQATT, CDR2 SNEGSKA (reference sequence). The CDR3 nucleotides are TGCAGTGCTAGTCCCAGCAGGGAGACCCAGTACTTC. This gives the protein CSASPSRETQYF.

V gene TRBV30 combines with J gene TRBJ1-5, with a weak D call TRBD1 (5 bases). The CDR3 totals 14 residues. The V end lost 2 bases, the J end lost 7 bases, and 15 bases lay between the germline ends. Germline CDR1 reads GTSNPN; CDR2 reads SVGIG (reference sequence). Written as DNA, the CDR3 is TGTGCCTGGAGTTTAGGGGAAGGCGAGCAGCCCCAGCATTTT. Its translation is CAWSLGEGEQPQHF.

The V gene is TRBV3-1 (or the pseudogene TRBV3-2), the J gene TRBJ1-1, with D tentatively TRBD1 (5 bases). V dropped 4 bases and J dropped 1 base, with 13 bases sitting between them. The germline V gene has CDR1 LGHDT and CDR2 YNNKEL (reference sequence). The CDR3 consists of 15 residues. The DNA of the CDR3 is TGTGCCAGCAGCCCCTTCGGGGGTGGGAACACTGAAGCTTTCTTT. Its translation: CASSPFGGGNTEAFF.

The rearrangement joins TRBV7-3 to TRBJ2-5; 8 nucleotides agree with TRBD2. V shed 0 bases and J 4 bases; nucleotides not matched to a gene: 7. The CDR3 extends over 16 amino acids. Germline V gives CDR1 SGHTA, CDR2 FQGTGA. The CDR3 coding sequence is TGTGCCAGCAGCTTAACGTCGCTGGCGGGGGGAGAGACCCAGTACTTC. Amino acid sequence: CASSLTSLAGGETQYF.

In DNA, the CDR3 is TGCAGCGTGAGCGCGCTCATGAACACTGAAGCTTTCTTT. It specifies CSVSALMNTEAFF. V gene TRBV29-1 combines with J gene TRBJ1-1; D is unclear. V dropped 6 bases and J dropped 0 bases, with 11 bases sitting between them. CDR1 is SQVTM, CDR2 ANQGSEA, per germline. The CDR3 totals 13 residues.

This rearrangement joins TRBV27 to TRBJ1-3, with a possible D match to TRBD1 (6 bases). V was shortened by 6 bases and J by 0 bases, with 18 bases between the two germline ends. Germline loops: CDR1 MNHEY, CDR2 SMNVEV (reference sequence). The CDR3 sequence is 17 residues long. CDR3 sequence reads: CASSPMTGAHSGNTIYF. CDR3 coding DNA: TGTGCCAGCAGCCCGATGACAGGAGCTCACTCTGGAAACACCATATATTTT.

The V and J genes are TRBV10-3 and TRBJ2-7; D is unresolved. Germline V CDR1 and CDR2: ENHRY, SYGVKD. Trimming took off 2 bases at V and 2 bases at J, with 13 bases between the two ends. The CDR3 has 15 residues. The CDR3 DNA sequence: TGTGCCATCAGTGAGGGTCAGGTTAAAACCTACGAGCAGTACTTC. This sequence encodes CAISEGQVKTYEQYF.

The chain links TRBV5-1 to TRBJ1-1, with D perhaps TRBD1 (6 bases). The length of the CDR3 is 14 residues. Germline V gene sequence: CDR1 SGHRS, CDR2 YFSETQ. V was clipped by 4 bases and J by 7 bases, with 17 bases between them. The CDR3 sequence is CASSPMQRGGEAFF. The DNA for the CDR3 is TGCGCCAGCAGCCCCATGCAACGAGGGGGTGAAGCTTTCTTT.

The J gene is TRBJ1-3, the V gene TRBV6-5; a weak D match, TRBD1 (5 bases). Trimming left V 6 bases short and J 0 bases short, with 15 bases between. The CDR3 spans 16 residues. Germline loops: CDR1 MNHEY, CDR2 SVGAGI. In DNA form, the CDR3 reads TGTGCCAGCAGCTACCGGACACCAAGCTCTGGAAACACCATATATTTT. Encoded protein: CASSYRTPSSGNTIYF.

This rearrangement joins TRBV27 to TRBJ1-2; 10 bases match TRBD1. CDR1 is MNHEY and CDR2 is SMNVEV in the germline V gene (reference sequence). This CDR3 has 14 residues. The junction had 5 bases not matched to a gene; V was cut back by 6 bases and J by 4 bases. The CDR3 reads CASSPGQGPYGYTF. DNA for the CDR3: TGTGCCAGCAGCCCGGGACAGGGGCCCTATGGCTACACCTTC.

The rearrangement links TRBV11-3 to TRBJ2-2, with 8 bases matching TRBD1. V was pared by 5 bases and J by 5 bases, with 10 bases of the junction left unmatched. The CDR3 spans 16 residues. Germline assignment: CDR1 SGHNT and CDR2 YENEEA. The CDR3 DNA follows: TGTGCCAGCAGCACCCGACAGGGGATTTCAACCGGGGAGCTGTTTTTT. Translation gives CASSTRQGISTGELFF. Full variable domain (outside the CDR3, taken from reference TRBV11-3 and TRBJ2-2): EAGVVQSPRYKIIEKKQPVAFWCNPISGHNTLYWYLQNLGQGPELLIRYENEEAVDDSQLPKDRFSAERLKGVDSTLKIQPAELGDSAVYLCASSTRQGISTGELFFGEGSRLTVL.

The chain carries TRBV6-5 and TRBJ1-4; D remains unclear. V dropped 5 bases and J dropped 4 bases, with 11 bases sitting between them. The germline V gene encodes CDR1 MNHEY and CDR2 SVGAGI. This CDR3 contains 14 residues. The CDR3 protein is CASSPRNFNEKLFF. The CDR3 DNA is TGTGCCAGCAGTCCACGTAACTTTAATGAAAAACTGTTTTTT.

This sequence joins TRBV3-1 (or the pseudogene TRBV3-2) and TRBJ2-7; no clear D. CDR1 and CDR2 from the germline V gene are LGHDT and YNNKEL (reference sequence). V was pared by 4 bases and J by 0 bases, with 10 bases between. The CDR3 runs to 14 residues. CDR3 nucleotide sequence: TGTGCCAGCAGCCCCCAGACATCCTCCTACGAGCAGTACTTC. It yields the protein CASSPQTSSYEQYF.

This chain connects TRBV18 to TRBJ2-7; the D gene is possibly TRBD1 (6 bases). This CDR3 comprises 15 residues. Trimming took 0 bases from V and 0 from J, leaving 9 bases between them. The germline V gene has CDR1 KGHSH and CDR2 LQKENI. CDR3 nucleotides: TGTGCCAGCTCACCACCGGCCAGGGGCTCCTACGAGCAGTACTTC. Translated, it gives CASSPPARGSYEQYF.

V is TRBV21-1 and J is TRBJ2-5; the table's D call of TRBD1 was not tested on the DNA. TRBV21-1 represents a pseudogene. This CDR3 is 16 amino acids long. CDR3 coding DNA: TGTGCCAGCAGCTCGCAGACCGGGACAGAGAAGAGAACCCAGTACTTC. Protein product: CASSSQTGTEKRTQYF.

This chain uses TRBV6-1 with TRBJ2-1; 12 bases line up with TRBD2. There are 16 residues in the CDR3. CDR1 is MNHNS and CDR2 is SASEGT in the germline V gene. V gave up 0 bases and J gave up 8 bases; unmatched junction bases: 5. The CDR3 nucleotides are TGTGCCAGCAGTGAAGCGGTGGCTAGCGGGGGGGATGAGCAGTTCTTC. Amino acid sequence: CASSEAVASGGDEQFF.

The J gene is TRBJ2-7, the V gene TRBV6-5; D might be TRBD1 (5 bases). Trimming removed 3 bases at V and 5 bases at J, with 8 bases between. Germline V gene data show CDR1 as MNHEY and CDR2 as SVGAGI. The CDR3 covers 12 residues. The CDR3 DNA follows: TGTGCCAGCAGTTATGCAGGGAACGAGCAGTACTTC. Amino acid sequence: CASSYAGNEQYF.

The chain uses TRBV7-2 and TRBJ1-3; TRBD1 agrees at 9 bases. The germline gives CDR1 SGHTA, CDR2 FQGNSA. The CDR3 runs 15 residues. V gave up 5 bases and J gave up 2 bases; unmatched junction bases: 4. CDR3 in amino acids: CASSVTGGAGNTIYF. In DNA, the CDR3 is TGTGCCAGCAGCGTAACAGGGGGCGCTGGAAACACCATATATTTT.

V and J are TRBV6-6 and TRBJ2-7, with 7 bases fitting TRBD1. The ends lost 2 bases at V and 0 bases at J; junction bases unmatched: 7. This CDR3 is 16 amino acids long. CDR1 is MNHNY, CDR2 SVGAGI, per germline (reference sequence). CDR3 region: CASSYADRVASYEQYF. In DNA, the CDR3 is TGTGCCAGCAGTTACGCCGACAGGGTAGCCTCCTACGAGCAGTACTTC.

The V call is TRBV15, the J call TRBJ1-2; 8 positions match TRBD1. Germline V gene data show CDR1 as LNHNV and CDR2 as YYDKDF (reference sequence). The CDR3 has 14 residues. J gave up 7 bases and V 6 bases, and 10 bases lay outside the gene matches. The CDR3 loop is CATRGEPQGAGYTF. The CDR3 region has the DNA TGTGCCACCAGAGGTGAGCCCCAGGGGGCTGGCTACACCTTC.

The chain couples TRBV2 to TRBJ2-7; D possibly corresponds to TRBD2 (5 bases). Trimming cost V 8 bases and J 2 bases, with 16 bases left between them. CDR1 and CDR2 (germline): SNHLY, FYNNEI. The CDR3 length is 14 residues. Here the CDR3 reads CASVGGAFAYEQYF. The CDR3 coding sequence is TGTGCCAGCGTCGGAGGAGCGTTCGCCTACGAGCAGTACTTC.

This clone was seen only once. The J gene is TRBJ1-5, the V gene TRBV5-1, with 8 bases matching TRBD1. Losses at the gene ends were 5 bases for V and 4 bases for J; bases not matched to a gene: 11. In germline, CDR1 is SGHRS, CDR2 YFSETQ. The CDR3 contains 16 residues. The CDR3 DNA reads as TGCGCCAGCAGTCGTGGACAGGGTGGACCTAATCAGCCCCAGCATTTT. It is translated as CASSRGQGGPNQPQHF.

The chain joins TRBV5-1 to TRBJ1-2; 7 bases are a match to TRBD1. The CDR3 contains 14 residues. CDR1 and CDR2 from the germline V gene are SGHRS and YFSETQ. Trimming cost V 8 bases and J 3 bases; bases outside gene matches: 10. In DNA form, the CDR3 reads TGCGCCAGTTCAAACGGCGGGACAGACTATGGCTACACCTTC. Translating gives CASSNGGTDYGYTF.

This clone turned up a few times. This sample also contains other DNA sequences that code for the same CDR3. The chain uses TRBV7-9 and TRBJ1-1; D remains unclear. The V gene lost 1 base and the J gene lost 2 bases, with 5 bases spanning the gap. CDR3 length equals 13 residues. The germline V gene encodes CDR1 SEHNR and CDR2 FQNEAQ (reference sequence). CDR3 sequence (DNA): TGTGCCAGCAGCTTAGGGCAAAACACTGAAGCTTTCTTT. This encodes CASSLGQNTEAFF.